These 23 T cell receptor beta chains share one sample of origin, sequenced in a study of beta chain features in type 1 diabetes (dated by TCRdb to the late 2010s). Library generation was performed with the immunoSEQ multiplex PCR assay. All of the isolated RNA was reverse transcribed with the High Capacity cDNA Reverse Transcription Kit, so expressed TCRB transcripts were sequenced. Here the immuneACCESS table is served through TCRdb, limited to in-frame sequences with V and J called. Missing clones are a known gap in these copies; in checked studies unresolved V genes cover under half, and the rest lacks a known reason. The sample contains a few hundred thousand clones, 10% to 15% of them found a single time. The ten largest clones take up about 0.017% of the sample. Sequenced: naive CD4+ T cells from blood. This specimen's cell subset or site label, interpreted: true naive CD4+ T cells. These receptors were taken from a man aged 18 to 30 in good health.

The table lists this clone with a few counts. V and J are TRBV7-2 and TRBJ2-4; 10 bases match TRBD2. The germline V gene encodes CDR1 SGHTA and CDR2 FQGNSA. The V and J ends lost 4 bases and 6 bases, in that order; junction bases with no gene match: 9. The CDR3 runs 16 residues. The CDR3 loop is CASSSLAGGQRNIQYF. Here the CDR3 DNA reads TGTGCCAGCAGCTCGTTAGCGGGAGGCCAGAGAAACATTCAGTACTTC.

J is TRBJ2-1 and V is TRBV19, with TRBD2 as a possible D gene (6 bases). The CDR3 spans 15 residues. Germline values: CDR1 LNHDA, CDR2 SQIVND (reference sequence). V was trimmed by 5 bases and J by 7 bases, leaving 18 bases between them. CDR3 in DNA: TGTGCCAGTAGTTGGGCGTGGGCGGGAAGTAATGAGCAGTTCTTC. Translation gives CASSWAWAGSNEQFF.

This chain connects TRBV19 to TRBJ1-5; 7 bases map to TRBD1. The germline V gene encodes CDR1 LNHDA and CDR2 SQIVND (reference sequence). CDR3 length equals 15 residues. Losses at the gene ends were 7 bases for V and 3 bases for J; bases not matched to a gene: 9. CDR3 in amino acids: CASKNRGLANQPQHF. As DNA, the CDR3 is TGTGCCAGTAAAAACAGGGGCCTCGCCAATCAGCCCCAGCATTTT.

In this sample, this clone turned up a few times. The rearrangement joins TRBV7-2 to TRBJ2-1, with D maybe TRBD2 (5 bases). Germline V gene sequence: CDR1 SGHTA, CDR2 FQGNSA. The V gene lost 0 bases and the J gene lost 4 bases, with 13 bases spanning the gap. The CDR3 spans 16 residues. CDR3 loop: CASSLAVAGSYNEQFF. The CDR3 DNA is TGTGCCAGCAGCTTAGCCGTTGCGGGTAGTTACAATGAGCAGTTCTTC. Full variable domain (remainder filled in from reference TRBV7-2 and TRBJ2-1): GAGVSQSPSNKVTEKGKDVELRCDPISGHTALYWYRQSLGQGLEFLIYFQGNSAPDKSGLPSDRFSAERTGGSVSTLTIQRTQQEDSAVYLCASSLAVAGSYNEQFFGPGTRLTVL.

This chain joins TRBV4-3 and TRBJ2-5; D unresolved. Trimming stripped 3 bases from V and 1 base from J, with 6 bases between. The CDR3 length is 13 residues. From germline, CDR1 is LGHNA and CDR2 YSLEER. CDR3 sequence: CASSQGFQETQYF. The DNA for the CDR3 is TGCGCCAGCAGCCAGGGCTTCCAAGAGACCCAGTACTTC.

The rearrangement uses TRBV6-5 and TRBJ1-1; the match to TRBD1 covers 7 bases. The CDR3 covers 15 residues. V dropped 5 bases and J dropped 0; count of bases not matched to a gene: 6. Germline V gives CDR1 MNHEY, CDR2 SVGAGI. CDR3 nucleotides: TGTGCCAGCAGTAACGGACAGGTCCTGAACACTGAAGCTTTCTTT. It encodes CASSNGQVLNTEAFF.

This clone has more than one count but fewer than ten. V and J are TRBV5-6 and TRBJ1-3; a possible D gene is TRBD1 (5 bases). The V end was cut by 6 bases, the J end by 2 bases, with 12 bases between. The CDR3 totals 14 residues. Germline V CDR1 and CDR2: SGHDT, YYEEEE. CDR3 DNA sequence: TGTGCCAGCACCCTCAGGGATCCTGGAAACACCATATATTTT. Translating it yields CASTLRDPGNTIYF.

This clone appeared a few times. This sequence joins TRBV7-3 and TRBJ2-1; no firm D call. The CDR3 length is 15 residues. Germline values: CDR1 SGHTA, CDR2 FQGTGA. Trimming took off 1 base at V and 0 bases at J, with 7 bases between the two ends. CDR3: CASSLNHNSYNEQFF. CDR3 in DNA: TGTGCCAGCAGCTTAAATCACAACTCCTACAATGAGCAGTTCTTC.

V gene TRBV28 combines with J gene TRBJ2-1; maybe TRBD2 (6 bases). Germline V gives CDR1 MDHEN, CDR2 SYDVKM. Trimming removed 6 bases from V and 7 bases from J, with 13 bases in between. CDR3 length equals 13 residues. The CDR3 coding sequence is TGTGCCAGCAGGGCGGGACTTCGAAATGAGCAGTTCTTC. It specifies CASRAGLRNEQFF.

The chain recombines TRBV27 with TRBJ1-2; D is possibly TRBD1 (5 bases). V was pared by 4 bases and J by 2 bases, with 14 bases between. CDR3 length: 15 amino acids. The germline gives CDR1 MNHEY, CDR2 SMNVEV (reference sequence). The CDR3: CASSSLGTQNYGYTF. In DNA form, the CDR3 reads TGTGCCAGCAGTTCCCTCGGGACTCAAAACTATGGCTACACCTTC.

This clone was found a few times. The chain recombines TRBV2 with TRBJ2-1; 9 bases are a match to TRBD2. The CDR3 extends over 15 amino acids. CDR1 is SNHLY and CDR2 is FYNNEI in the germline V gene. Losses at the gene ends were 3 bases for V and 4 bases for J; bases not matched to a gene: 4. The CDR3 here is CASSETSGLYNEQFF. CDR3 in DNA: TGTGCCAGCAGTGAGACTAGCGGATTATACAATGAGCAGTTCTTC.

This clone came up a few times. This rearrangement joins TRBV5-4 to TRBJ2-7; the match to TRBD1 covers 8 bases. This CDR3 has 14 amino acids. After removal of 4 bases from V and 3 bases from J, the junction contained 6 bases not matched to a gene. Germline V gene lookup returns CDR1 SGHNT and CDR2 YYREEE (reference sequence). This chain's CDR3 is CASSPDRVGYEQYF. The CDR3 nucleotides read TGTGCCAGCAGCCCGGACAGGGTCGGCTACGAGCAGTACTTC.

This clone was seen a handful of times. The genes are TRBV27 and TRBJ2-7, with D possibly being TRBD1 (5 bases). Germline values: CDR1 MNHEY, CDR2 SMNVEV (reference sequence). The CDR3 contains 14 residues. With 5 bases removed from V and 3 bases from J, the gap between germline ends came to 14 bases. The CDR3 coding sequence is TGTGCCAGCAGTAGAAAGGGGCAGGGCTACGAGCAGTACTTC. Amino acid sequence: CASSRKGQGYEQYF.

V and J are TRBV30 and TRBJ2-3, with TRBD2 identical over 13 bases. V gave up 0 bases and J gave up 11 bases; unmatched junction bases: 8. Germline assignment: CDR1 GTSNPN and CDR2 SVGIG (reference sequence). This CDR3 comprises 15 residues. The CDR3 nucleotides are TGTGCCTGGAGTGTAGGGACTAGCGGGGCTGGGAAGCAGTATTTT. This codes for CAWSVGTSGAGKQYF.

The chain couples TRBV11-3 to TRBJ1-1; D perhaps matches TRBD1 (6 bases). CDR3 length: 15 amino acids. V lost 5 bases and J 1 base, leaving 14 bases between the germline ends. CDR1 and CDR2 (germline): SGHNT, YENEEA. CDR3 residues: CASSRAGTRNTEAFF. The CDR3, as DNA: TGTGCCAGCAGCAGGGCTGGGACAAGGAACACTGAAGCTTTCTTT. Looking up the rest from reference TRBV11-3 and TRBJ1-1 gives the full variable domain: EAGVVQSPRYKIIEKKQPVAFWCNPISGHNTLYWYLQNLGQGPELLIRYENEEAVDDSQLPKDRFSAERLKGVDSTLKIQPAELGDSAVYLCASSRAGTRNTEAFFGQGTRLTVV.

The chain couples TRBV5-6 to TRBJ2-7; 7 bases are a match to TRBD1. Trimming removed 4 bases from V and 2 bases from J; junction bases left unmatched: 6. Germline V gives CDR1 SGHDT, CDR2 YYEEEE. The CDR3 loop spans 14 amino acids. The CDR3 here is CASSPWDRTYEQYF. CDR3 DNA: TGTGCCAGCAGCCCGTGGGACAGAACCTACGAGCAGTACTTC.

The table lists this clone with a few counts. The rearrangement links TRBV6-6 to TRBJ2-1, with 8 bases lining up with TRBD1. Trimming cost V 4 bases and J 1 base; bases outside gene matches: 6. Germline CDR1 and CDR2: MNHNY and SVGAGI (reference sequence). This CDR3 region has 16 residues. The CDR3 is CASSSGTGLSYNEQFF. The CDR3 region has the DNA TGTGCCAGCAGTTCCGGGACAGGCCTGTCCTACAATGAGCAGTTCTTC.

V usage is TRBV9 and J usage is TRBJ1-3; maybe TRBD1 (5 bases). The length of the CDR3 is 14 residues. Germline V lookup: CDR1 SGDLS, CDR2 YYNGEE. The germline V and J ends were trimmed by 3 bases and 2 bases, with 9 bases remaining between them. The CDR3 region is CASSGGGPGNTIYF. The DNA for the CDR3 is TGTGCCAGCAGCGGGGGGGGACCTGGAAACACCATATATTTT. Full variable domain (rest looked up from reference TRBV9 and TRBJ1-3): DSGVTQTPKHLITATGQRVTLRCSPRSGDLSVYWYQQSLDQGLQFLIQYYNGEERAKGNILERFSAQQFPDLHSELNLSSLELGDSALYFCASSGGGPGNTIYFGEGSWLTVV.

The DNA for the CDR3 is TGCGCCAGCAGCTCAGGGATCGCCTCCGACACAGATACGCAGTATTTT. It is translated as CASSSGIASDTDTQYF. The V and J genes are TRBV5-1 and TRBJ2-3; possible D gene TRBD1, 5 bases. Trimming pared 3 bases from V and 2 bases from J, leaving 16 bases between. This CDR3 comprises 16 residues. Looked up from germline, CDR1 is SGHRS and CDR2 is YFSETQ.

This clone was seen a few times. The CDR3 bases are TGTGCCAGCAGCTTCTCGACAGCCACAGATACGCAGTATTTT. Translation gives CASSFSTATDTQYF. V gene TRBV7-3 combines with J gene TRBJ2-3; D is perhaps TRBD1 (5 bases). The CDR3 extends over 14 amino acids. Germline V gives CDR1 SGHTA, CDR2 FQGTGA. With 3 bases removed from V and 2 bases from J, the gap between germline ends came to 9 bases.

This clone has a handful of counts. Other DNA sequences in this specimen translate into the identical CDR3. V is TRBV5-4 and J is TRBJ1-1; 8 nucleotides match TRBD1. The ends lost 4 bases at V and 3 bases at J; junction bases unmatched: 5. The CDR3 contains 14 residues. CDR1 and CDR2 from the germline V gene are SGHNT and YYREEE (reference sequence). CDR3 in DNA: TGTGCCAGCAGCCCAGACAGGGGCCACACTGAAGCTTTCTTT. Translation: CASSPDRGHTEAFF.

The table lists this clone with a few counts. V and J are TRBV7-2 and TRBJ2-5; D may be TRBD2 (7 bases). The CDR3 contains 17 residues. Germline assignment: CDR1 SGHTA and CDR2 FQGNSA. V gave up 5 bases and J gave up 1 base, with 20 bases separating them. The CDR3 is CASSPKIRAGAQETQYF. CDR3 DNA sequence: TGTGCCAGCAGCCCGAAGATCAGGGCGGGGGCCCAAGAGACCCAGTACTTC.

As DNA, the CDR3 is TGTGCCTGGGGCCTAGCGGGAGAGGGGAATGAGCAGTTCTTC. Its translation is CAWGLAGEGNEQFF. The V gene is TRBV30, the J gene TRBJ2-1; 10 nucleotides match TRBD2. Germline CDR1 GTSNPN, CDR2 SVGIG (reference sequence). The junction had 8 bases not matched to a gene; V was cut back by 5 bases and J by 7 bases. The CDR3 spans 14 residues.